This T cell receptor beta chain is drawn from a study of metastatic and nonmetastatic thyroid tumors. Across the whole study: The comparison covered peripheral blood and tumor or nodule tissue in malignant and benign thyroid patients. Study results and limitations: Patients with malignant thyroid tumors reportedly had significantly higher TCR beta diversity than those with benign nodules, in blood and tumor.

Trimming removed 4 bases from V and 4 bases from J, with 13 bases in between. Germline V gives CDR1 MRHNA, CDR2 SNTAGT. This CDR3 has 14 residues. Under the authors' procedure: Researchers built a distant-metastasis classifier for papillary thyroid cancer that drew on CDR3 differences across clinicopathological groups. MiXCR was used by TCRdb to re-call the PCR reads. It is TCRdb's table, rather than the study itself, that gives the V and J calls and clone size. This table has 20,000 to 25,000 clones, around 14% appearing once. Among the patients, none had received any treatment before thyroid surgery. Within the sample, this clone is medium-sized. Its specificity is unknown.

The TCR sequence derives from a female donor with papillary thyroid cancer or a benign thyroid nodule (not recorded which). Some clones in this sample may be carry-over from other donors' samples. The chain has TRBV6-4 and TRBJ1-1; TRBD1 might be the D (6 bases). Sequenced: blood. CDR3 sequence: CASSVAGEGTEAFF. The CDR3 DNA reads as TGTGCCAGCAGTGTCGCAGGGGAAGGCACTGAAGCTTTCTTT.